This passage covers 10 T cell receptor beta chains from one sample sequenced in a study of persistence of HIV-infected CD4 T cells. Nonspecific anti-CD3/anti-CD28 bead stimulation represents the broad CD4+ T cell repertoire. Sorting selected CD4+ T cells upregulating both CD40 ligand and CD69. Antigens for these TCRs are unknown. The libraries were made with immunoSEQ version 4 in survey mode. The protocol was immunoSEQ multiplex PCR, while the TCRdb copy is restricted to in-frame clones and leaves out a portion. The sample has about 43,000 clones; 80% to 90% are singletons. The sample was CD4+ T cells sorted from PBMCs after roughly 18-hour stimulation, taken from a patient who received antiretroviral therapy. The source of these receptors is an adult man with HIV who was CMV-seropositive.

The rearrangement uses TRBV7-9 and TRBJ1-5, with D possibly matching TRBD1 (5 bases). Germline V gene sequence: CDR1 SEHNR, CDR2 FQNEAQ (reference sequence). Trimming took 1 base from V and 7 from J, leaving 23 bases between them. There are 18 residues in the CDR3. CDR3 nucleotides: TGTGCCAGCAGCTTAGAGAGGGGTTTTGGGGCGGGCGGACAGCCCCAGCATTTT. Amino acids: CASSLERGFGAGGQPQHF. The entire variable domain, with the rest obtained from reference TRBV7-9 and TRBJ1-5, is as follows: DTGVSQNPRHKITKRGQNVTFRCDPISEHNRLYWYRQTLGQGPEFLTYFQNEAQLEKSRLLSDRFSAERPKGSFSTLEIQRTEQGDSAMYLCASSLERGFGAGGQPQHFGDGTRLSIL.

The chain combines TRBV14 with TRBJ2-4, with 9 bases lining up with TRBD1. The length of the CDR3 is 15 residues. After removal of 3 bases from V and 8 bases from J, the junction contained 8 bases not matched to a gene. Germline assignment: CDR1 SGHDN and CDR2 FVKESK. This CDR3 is CASSQGTGSTHIQYF. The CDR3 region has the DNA TGTGCCAGCAGCCAGGGGACAGGGAGTACGCACATTCAGTACTTC.

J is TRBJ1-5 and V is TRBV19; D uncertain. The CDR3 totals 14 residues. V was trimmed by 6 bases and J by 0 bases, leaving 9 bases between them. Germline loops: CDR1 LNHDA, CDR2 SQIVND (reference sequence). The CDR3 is CASSQLDSNQPQHF. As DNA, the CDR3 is TGTGCCAGTAGCCAGCTTGATAGCAATCAGCCCCAGCATTTT.

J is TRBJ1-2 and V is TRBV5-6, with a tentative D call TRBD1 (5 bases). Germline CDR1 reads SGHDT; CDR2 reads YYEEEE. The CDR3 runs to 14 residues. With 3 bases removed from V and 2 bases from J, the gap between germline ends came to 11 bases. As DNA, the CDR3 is TGTGCCAGCAGCTCCGGGGCAGGGAACTATGGCTACACCTTC. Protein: CASSSGAGNYGYTF. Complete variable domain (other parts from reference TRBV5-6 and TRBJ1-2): DAGVTQSPTHLIKTRGQQVTLRCSPKSGHDTVSWYQQALGQGPQFIFQYYEEEERQRGNFPDRFSGHQFPNYSSELNVNALLLGDSALYLCASSSGAGNYGYTFGSGTRLTVV.

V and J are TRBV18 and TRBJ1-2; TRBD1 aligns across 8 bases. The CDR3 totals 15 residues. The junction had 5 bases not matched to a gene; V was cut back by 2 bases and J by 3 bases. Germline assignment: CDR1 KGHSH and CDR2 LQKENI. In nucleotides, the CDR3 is TGTGCCAGCTCACCAAACGGACAGGGCGACTATGGCTACACCTTC. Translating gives CASSPNGQGDYGYTF.

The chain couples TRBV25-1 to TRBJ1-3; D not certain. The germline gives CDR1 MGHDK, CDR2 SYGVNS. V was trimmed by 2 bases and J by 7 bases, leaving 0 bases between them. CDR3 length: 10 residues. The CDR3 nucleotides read TGTGCCAGCAGTGAAAACACCATATATTTT. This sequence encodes CASSENTIYF.

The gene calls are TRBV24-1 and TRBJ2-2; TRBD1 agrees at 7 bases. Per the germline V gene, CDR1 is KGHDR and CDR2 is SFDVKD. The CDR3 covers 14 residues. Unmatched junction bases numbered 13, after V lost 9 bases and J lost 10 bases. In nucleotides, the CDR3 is TGTGCCACCCAGGGACAGCCCGCGGAAGAGGAGCTGTTTTTT. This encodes CATQGQPAEEELFF.

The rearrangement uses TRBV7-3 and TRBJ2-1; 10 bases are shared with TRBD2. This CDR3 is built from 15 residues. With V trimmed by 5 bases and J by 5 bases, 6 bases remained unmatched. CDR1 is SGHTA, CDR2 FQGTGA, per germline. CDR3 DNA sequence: TGTGCCAGCAGCCCAACTAGCGGGGTGGACAATGAGCAGTTCTTC. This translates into CASSPTSGVDNEQFF.

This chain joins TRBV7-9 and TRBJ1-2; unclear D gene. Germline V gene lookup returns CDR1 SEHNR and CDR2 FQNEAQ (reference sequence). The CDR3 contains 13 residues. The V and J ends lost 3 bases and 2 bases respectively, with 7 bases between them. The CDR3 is CASSFLSNYGYTF. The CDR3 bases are TGTGCCAGCAGCTTTCTCAGCAACTATGGCTACACCTTC.

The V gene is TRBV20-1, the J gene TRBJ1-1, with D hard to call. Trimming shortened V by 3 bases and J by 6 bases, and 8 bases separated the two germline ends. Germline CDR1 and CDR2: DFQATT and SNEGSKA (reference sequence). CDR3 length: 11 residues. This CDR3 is CSASPLAEAFF. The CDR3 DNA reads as TGCAGTGCTAGCCCCCTCGCTGAAGCTTTCTTT.